This T cell receptor beta chain is from a study of T cell responses to AZD1222 COVID-19 vaccine. In the case of this clone: Antigen specificity is unknown.

V was cut by 0 bases and J by 6 bases, with 12 bases left in between. This CDR3 is 14 amino acids long. Germline CDR1 SGHRS, CDR2 YFSETQ. Study-wide findings and caveats: Reportedly, nearly half of unique spike TCRs recognized epitopes outside B.1.351/B.1.1.7 mutations. White British people made up most donors, females outnumbered males, and clonal diversity was possibly underestimated. Repertoire sampling happened only post peak T cell response.

Some clones are missing from TCRdb's copy, which holds only in-frame ones; the method was immunoSEQ multiplex PCR. The sample has about 200,000 clones, about 93% seen once. The J gene is TRBJ1-2, the V gene TRBV5-1; D possibly corresponds to TRBD1 (6 bases). Source: peripheral blood, taken on day 0 of MenACWY control vaccination. The clonotype comes from an adult in good health. The CDR3: CASSLVQGSDGYTF. The CDR3, as DNA: TGCGCCAGCAGCTTGGTACAGGGAAGTGATGGCTACACCTTC. Looking up the rest from reference TRBV5-1 and TRBJ1-2 gives the full variable domain: KAGVTQTPRYLIKTRGQQVTLSCSPISGHRSVSWYQQTPGQGLQFLFEYFSETQRNKGNFPGRFSGRQFSNSRSEMNVSTLELGDSALYLCASSLVQGSDGYTFGSGTRLTVV.